A single sample is the source of the 31 T cell receptor beta chains below, sequenced in a study of read filtering for tumor transcriptome and immune sequencing. This library used approximately 390 ng RNA and molecular barcoded adaptors spanning alpha/delta and beta/gamma chains. TCRdb called the reads again in MiXCR, with one record for every CDR3 protein. The sample holds 35,000 to 50,000 distinct CDR3 sequences, 14% seen once. Sample: a population of CD138-negative cells sorted from bone marrow. The receptors originated from a donor over 35 with multiple myeloma.

This clonotype has a count of ten or more. The chain combines TRBV28 with TRBJ1-1, with D tentatively TRBD1 (5 bases). Germline CDR1 reads MDHEN; CDR2 reads SYDVKM. V lost 5 bases and J lost 6, with 10 bases in between. CDR3 length: 12 amino acids. CDR3 DNA sequence: TGTGCCAGCAGTGGGGGTGGGGCTGAAGCTTTCTTT. It specifies CASSGGGAEAFF.

As regards this clonotype: A single base separates this from a much larger clone, so it may be a read error. The chain recombines TRBV5-1 with TRBJ1-1; possible D gene TRBD1, 5 bases. This CDR3 is 14 amino acids long. Germline V CDR1 and CDR2: SGHRS, YFSETQ. The CDR3 loop is CASSLPGGVTGAFF. The CDR3 bases are TGCGCCAGCAGCCTTCCAGGAGGGGTAACTGGAGCTTTCTTT.

The sample holds many counts of this clonotype. This CDR3 is missing its conserved last phenylalanine or tryptophan, likely due to a read error. V and J are TRBV28 and TRBJ2-3, with unresolved D. This CDR3 region has 16 residues. Germline loops: CDR1 MDHEN, CDR2 SYDVKM. V lost 3 bases, J lost 0 bases, and 13 bases lay in between. In DNA, the CDR3 is TGTGCCAGCAGTTTCATAACATTATCTAGCACAGATACGCAGTATTGT. Translation: CASSFITLSSTDTQYC.

At least ten counts were recorded for this clonotype. The CDR3: CSVEMTGSEQFF. CDR3 in DNA: TGCAGCGTTGAAATGACGGGGTCTGAGCAGTTCTTC. This sequence joins TRBV29-1 and TRBJ2-1; D is possibly TRBD2 (5 bases). Deletions cut 2 bases from V and 9 bases from J, with 11 bases between. This CDR3 contains 12 residues. CDR1 and CDR2 from the germline V gene are SQVTM and ANQGSEA.

There are many counts of this clonotype. The gene calls are TRBV7-3 and TRBJ2-4; D is possibly TRBD2 (6 bases). V lost 3 bases and J 0 bases, leaving 6 bases between the germline ends. The germline V gene has CDR1 SGHTA and CDR2 FQGTGA. The CDR3 runs 14 residues. The CDR3 DNA follows: TGTGCCAGCAGCTTGGGGGGAGCCAAAAACATTCAGTACTTC. It encodes CASSLGGAKNIQYF.

The sample holds a few counts of this clonotype. The chain's CDR3 is CASTYGGRRNGRFF. CDR3 coding DNA: TGTGCCAGCACCTACGGGGGCAGGCGCAATGGGCGGTTCTTC. This chain connects TRBV12-3 or TRBV12-4 to TRBJ2-1, with D possibly called TRBD1 or TRBD2 (6 bases each). This CDR3 has 14 residues. V shed 7 bases and J shed 15 bases, with 25 bases lying between them.

This clonotype was recorded at least ten times. The rearrangement joins TRBV2 to TRBJ1-5; D perhaps matches TRBD1 (6 bases). The ends were cut back, 5 bases at V and 1 base at J, with 12 bases in the middle. From germline, CDR1 is SNHLY and CDR2 FYNNEI. There are 15 residues in the CDR3. The DNA for the CDR3 is TGTGCCAGCAGTAATTCCAGGGGCAGCAATCAGCCCCAGCATTTT. It encodes CASSNSRGSNQPQHF.

This clonotype was seen ten or more times. The genes are TRBV7-9 and TRBJ1-5, with unresolved D. V lost 2 bases and J 4 bases, leaving 9 bases between the germline ends. CDR1 and CDR2 (germline): SEHNR, FQNEAQ (reference sequence). The CDR3 contains 14 residues. The CDR3 nucleotides are TGTGCCAGCAGCTTAAAGACGGAAAATCAGCCCCAGCATTTT. This sequence encodes CASSLKTENQPQHF.

This clonotype was seen repeatedly, ten times or more. It may be a read error: a sequence one base away is much more abundant. The chain employs TRBV7-2 and TRBJ2-1; D gene unclear. The CDR3 contains 15 residues. The V end was cut by 4 bases, the J end by 6 bases, with 16 bases between. Germline values: CDR1 SGHTA, CDR2 FQGNSA. This CDR3 reads CASSSAPPVRNEQFF. The CDR3 DNA sequence: TGTGCCAGCAGCTCCGCCCCCCCTGTCCGCAATGAGCAGTTCTTC.

In its sample, this clonotype is medium-sized. V gene TRBV11-2 combines with J gene TRBJ2-1, with 14 nucleotides matching TRBD2. The CDR3 length is 15 residues. J gave up 7 bases and V 5 bases, and 4 bases lay outside the gene matches. Germline V gene data show CDR1 as SGHAT and CDR2 as FQNNGV. The CDR3 sequence is CASSPTSGGANEQFF. In nucleotides, the CDR3 is TGTGCCAGCAGCCCGACTAGCGGGGGGGCTAATGAGCAGTTCTTC.

The table lists this clonotype with many counts. The chain recombines TRBV7-3 with TRBJ2-2; D is unclear. CDR3 length: 15 residues. Between the trimmed V and J ends, which lost 8 bases and 1 base, there was a span of 14 bases. Germline V gene sequence: CDR1 SGHTA, CDR2 FQGTGA. The CDR3 spells CASLDRPGNTGELFF. The CDR3 DNA follows: TGTGCCAGCTTGGACCGACCGGGGAACACCGGGGAGCTGTTTTTT. Full variable domain (missing parts from reference TRBV7-3 and TRBJ2-2): GAGVSQTPSNKVTEKGKYVELRCDPISGHTALYWYRQSLGQGPEFLIYFQGTGAADDSGLPNDRFFAVRPEGSVSTLKIQRTERGDSAVYLCASLDRPGNTGELFFGEGSRLTVL.

This clonotype was counted a few times. This may be a read error, as it is one base from a much larger clone. This chain joins TRBV12-5 and TRBJ2-1; D unresolved. The CDR3 consists of 12 residues. Germline V lookup: CDR1 LGHNT, CDR2 FRNRAP. CDR3: CASGPPGNGQFF. DNA of the CDR3: TGTGCTAGTGGCCCCCCAGGCAATGGGCAGTTCTTC.

This clonotype was picked up many times. The V and J genes are TRBV6-6 and TRBJ2-5; D unresolved. The CDR3 runs to 15 residues. Deletions cut 0 bases from V and 1 base from J, with 9 bases between. CDR1 is MNHNY, CDR2 SVGAGI, per germline (reference sequence). This CDR3 reads CASSYSTGPQETQYF. The CDR3 nucleotides are TGTGCCAGCAGTTACTCTACCGGGCCCCAAGAGACCCAGTACTTC.

This clonotype was seen more than once but under ten times. This sequence joins TRBV2 and TRBJ1-2; TRBD1 agrees at 9 bases. The CDR3 extends over 13 amino acids. Germline values: CDR1 SNHLY, CDR2 FYNNEI. The J segment lost 1 base and the V segment lost 9 bases, leaving 3 bases of the junction unmatched. In DNA form, the CDR3 reads TGTGCCAGAGGACAGGGGATTAACTATGGCTACACCTTC. Its translation: CARGQGINYGYTF. The full variable domain, its missing parts supplied by reference TRBV2 and TRBJ1-2, is EPEVTQTPSHQVTQMGQEVILRCVPISNHLYFYWYRQILGQKVEFLVSFYNNEISEKSEIFDDQFSVERPDGSNFTLKIRSTKLEDSAMYFCARGQGINYGYTFGSGTRLTVV.

This clonotype was counted ten times or more. This sequence joins TRBV7-9 and TRBJ1-3; D call uncertain. V lost 10 bases and J lost 0, with 10 bases in between. CDR1 is SEHNR and CDR2 is FQNEAQ in the germline V gene (reference sequence). This CDR3 comprises 13 residues. CDR3 DNA sequence: TGTGCCATCGCTACTGGCTCTGGAAACACCATATATTTT. It yields the protein CAIATGSGNTIYF.

This clonotype was seen at least ten times. This chain uses TRBV6-2 or TRBV6-3 with TRBJ2-1; 13 nucleotides agree with TRBD2. The V gene's germline CDR1 is MNHEY and CDR2 SVGEGT. V was pared by 6 bases and J by 9 bases, with 8 bases of the junction left unmatched. This CDR3 is 15 amino acids long. CDR3 sequence (DNA): TGTGCCAGCAGCCCCGGGACTAGCGGGACAATTGAGCAGTTCTTC. Its translation: CASSPGTSGTIEQFF.

In this sample, this clonotype turned up many times. This sequence joins TRBV2 and TRBJ2-1; 10 positions match TRBD2. V lost 6 bases, J lost 7 bases, and 9 bases stayed unmatched. Germline V gene sequence: CDR1 SNHLY, CDR2 FYNNEI. The CDR3 extends over 15 amino acids. The CDR3 region is CASRVVSGRENEQFF. CDR3 in DNA: TGTGCCAGCAGAGTTGTAAGCGGGAGGGAGAATGAGCAGTTCTTC.

This clonotype was recorded many times. The rearrangement uses TRBV6-5 and TRBJ2-7; 10 bases align to TRBD1. V was clipped by 5 bases and J by 6 bases; unmatched bases: 13. The CDR3 is 16 amino acids. The germline V gene encodes CDR1 MNHEY and CDR2 SVGAGI. CDR3 nucleotides: TGTGCCAGCAGTCCCACGAGAAAGGACAGGGGGTTCGAGCAGTACTTC. Amino acids: CASSPTRKDRGFEQYF.

This clonotype was seen repeatedly, ten times or more. V usage is TRBV5-4 and J usage is TRBJ1-6; D gene uncertain. Germline V gene data show CDR1 as SGHNT and CDR2 as YYREEE (reference sequence). The CDR3 runs 12 residues. Deletions cut 4 bases from V and 6 bases from J, with 5 bases between. CDR3 sequence (DNA): TGTGCCAGCAGCCGCACTAATTCACCCCTCCACTTT. It codes for CASSRTNSPLHF.

This clonotype was recorded many times. This chain connects TRBV3-1 to TRBJ2-7; D gene ambiguous. Looked up from germline, CDR1 is LGHDT and CDR2 is YNNKEL (reference sequence). V was clipped by 0 bases and J by 0 bases, with 9 bases between them. This CDR3 has 15 residues. The CDR3 region is CASSQEQTPSYEQYF. The CDR3 DNA sequence: TGTGCCAGCAGCCAAGAGCAGACTCCCTCCTACGAGCAGTACTTC.

Concerning this clonotype itself: This may be a read error, as it is one base from a much larger clone. This chain connects TRBV7-8 to TRBJ1-3; D perhaps matches TRBD1 (5 bases). The CDR3 consists of 17 residues. The V gene's germline CDR1 is SGHVS and CDR2 FQNEAQ. The CDR3 spells CASNLAPDSYSGNTIYF. CDR3 DNA sequence: TGTGCCAGCAACTTAGCGCCTGACAGTTACTCTGGAAACACCATATATTTT.

This clonotype was detected many times. The V gene is TRBV20-1, the J gene TRBJ2-3; D is tentatively TRBD1 or TRBD2 (6 bases each). CDR1 DFQATT and CDR2 SNEGSKA come from the germline V gene (reference sequence). The V gene lost 0 bases and the J gene lost 4 bases, with 20 bases spanning the gap. CDR3 length equals 17 residues. The CDR3 region is CSARDVTMEGGPDTQYF. DNA for the CDR3: TGCAGTGCTAGAGATGTGACAATGGAGGGGGGTCCAGATACGCAGTATTTT.

As for this clonotype: It may be a read error: a sequence one base away is much more abundant. This chain connects TRBV18 to TRBJ2-1; D gene uncertain. The CDR3 sequence is 14 residues long. V was shortened by 1 base and J by 6 bases, with 10 bases between the two germline ends. Germline assignment: CDR1 KGHSH and CDR2 LQKENI. The CDR3 spells CASSPRQESNEQFF. CDR3 nucleotide sequence: TGTGCCAGCTCACCACGTCAAGAAAGCAATGAGCAGTTCTTC. Full variable domain (rest looked up from reference TRBV18 and TRBJ2-1): NAGVMQNPRHLVRRRGQEARLRCSPMKGHSHVYWYRQLPEEGLKFMVYLQKENIIDESGMPKERFSAEFPKEGPSILRIQQVVRGDSAAYFCASSPRQESNEQFFGPGTRLTVL.

At least ten counts were recorded for this clonotype. A single base separates this from a much larger clone, so it may be a read error. The chain combines TRBV28 with TRBJ1-2, with D possibly matching TRBD1 (5 bases). Germline V lookup: CDR1 MDHEN, CDR2 SYDVKM. CDR3 length: 12 amino acids. In DNA form, the CDR3 reads TGTGCCAGCAGCCGGGGGAGGTATGGCCACACCTTC. It encodes CASSRGRYGHTF.

This clonotype was seen many times. The J gene is TRBJ1-6, the V gene TRBV7-6; TRBD1 is a possible D gene (5 bases). The CDR3 is 14 amino acids. The germline V gene has CDR1 SGHVS and CDR2 FNYEAQ. The ends were cut back, 1 base at V and 5 bases at J, with 6 bases in the middle. This CDR3 is CASSLGQNNSPLHF. Written as DNA, the CDR3 is TGTGCCAGCAGCTTAGGACAGAATAATTCACCCCTCCACTTT.

This clonotype came up a few times. The J gene is TRBJ2-4, the V gene TRBV6-2 or TRBV6-3; TRBD2 matches at 9 bases. The V gene's germline CDR1 is MNHEY and CDR2 SVGEGT. The CDR3 is 15 residues long. Trimming removed 8 bases from V and 0 bases from J; junction bases left unmatched: 5. As DNA, the CDR3 is TGTGCCAGCTCCTATAGCGGGGGAGCCAAAAACATTCAGTACTTC. As protein: CASSYSGGAKNIQYF.

This clonotype was recorded at least ten times. The chain carries TRBV19 and TRBJ2-2, with a possible D match to TRBD1 (5 bases). Germline V CDR1 and CDR2: LNHDA, SQIVND (reference sequence). CDR3 size: 12 residues. The V end lost 3 bases, the J end lost 13 bases, and 12 bases lay between the germline ends. The CDR3 sequence: CASSIKGSSLFF. CDR3 bases: TGTGCCAGTAGTATCAAGGGGTCCTCGCTGTTTTTT.

This clonotype appeared many times. This chain connects TRBV20-1 to TRBJ2-1; TRBD1 aligns across 10 bases. From germline, CDR1 is DFQATT and CDR2 SNEGSKA (reference sequence). This CDR3 spans 16 amino acids. V lost 0 bases, J lost 0 bases, and 2 bases stayed unmatched. CDR3 protein: CSARERTGGSYNEQFF. DNA for the CDR3: TGCAGTGCTAGAGAAAGGACAGGGGGCTCCTACAATGAGCAGTTCTTC.

This clonotype occurred many times. V gene TRBV24-1 combines with J gene TRBJ2-7; 7 positions match TRBD1. Germline loops: CDR1 KGHDR, CDR2 SFDVKD. The V and J ends lost 2 bases and 1 base, in that order; junction bases with no gene match: 4. The CDR3 covers 15 residues. The CDR3 coding sequence is TGTGCCACCAGTGATTCTCGACAGGGATCCTACGAGCAGTACTTC. Its protein is CATSDSRQGSYEQYF.

This clonotype was counted ten times or more. The chain's CDR3 is CASSQAGGNTGELFF. As DNA, the CDR3 is TGTGCCAGCAGCCAAGCGGGAGGGAACACCGGGGAGCTGTTTTTT. The V and J genes are TRBV4-2 and TRBJ2-2; 7 nucleotides agree with TRBD2. The germline V gene has CDR1 LGHNA and CDR2 YNFKEQ. This CDR3 is 15 amino acids long. With 1 base clipped from V and 1 base from J, the junction kept 0 bases outside the gene matches.

The chain uses TRBV20-1 and TRBJ2-3; the match to TRBD2 covers 11 bases. The CDR3 is 15 amino acids. CDR1 and CDR2 (germline): DFQATT, SNEGSKA (reference sequence). V lost 6 bases, J lost 6 bases, and 11 bases stayed unmatched. CDR3 nucleotide sequence: TGCAGTGCCAGCGCCCTAGCGGGGGGTCAGGATACGCAGTATTTT. This codes for CSASALAGGQDTQYF.